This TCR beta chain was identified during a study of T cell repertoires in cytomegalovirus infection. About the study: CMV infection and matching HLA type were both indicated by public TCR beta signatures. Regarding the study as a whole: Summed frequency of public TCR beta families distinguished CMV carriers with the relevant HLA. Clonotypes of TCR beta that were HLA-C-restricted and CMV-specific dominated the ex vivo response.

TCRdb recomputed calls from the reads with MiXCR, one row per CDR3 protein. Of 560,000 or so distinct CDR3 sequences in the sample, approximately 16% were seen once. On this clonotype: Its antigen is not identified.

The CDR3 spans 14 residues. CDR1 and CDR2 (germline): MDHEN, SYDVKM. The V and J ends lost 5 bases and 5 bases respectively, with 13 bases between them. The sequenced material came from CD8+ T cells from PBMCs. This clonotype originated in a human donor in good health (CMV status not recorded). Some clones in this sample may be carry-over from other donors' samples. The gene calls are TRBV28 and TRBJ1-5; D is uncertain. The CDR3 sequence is CASSPPRVDQPQHF. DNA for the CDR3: TGTGCCAGCAGTCCCCCCCGGGTAGATCAGCCCCAGCATTTT. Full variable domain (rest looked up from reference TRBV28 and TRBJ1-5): DVKVTQSSRYLVKRTGEKVFLECVQDMDHENMFWYRQDPGLGLRLIYFSYDVKMKEKGDIPEGYSVSREKKERFSLILESASTNQTSMYLCASSPPRVDQPQHFGDGTRLSIL.